A single sample gave rise to the 2 T cell receptor beta chains below, sequenced in a study of blood T cell repertoires in COVID-19. Sequencing used immunoSEQ multiplex PCR; TCRdb keeps in-frame clones, though not all of them. The sample yields under 250,000 clones, 70% to 90% seen once. Sequences were obtained from PBMCs or T cells enriched from blood (not recorded which). Receptors originate from a woman aged 45-60 years with acute COVID-19.

V gene TRBV5-1 combines with J gene TRBJ1-1, with D maybe TRBD1 (6 bases). Germline CDR1 reads SGHRS; CDR2 reads YFSETQ. V was cut by 0 bases and J by 5 bases, with 11 bases left in between. The CDR3 loop spans 14 amino acids. The CDR3 sequence is CASSLALGATEAFF. The CDR3 bases are TGCGCCAGCAGCTTGGCTCTGGGGGCAACTGAAGCTTTCTTT.

This clone was detected once. The rearrangement joins TRBV2 to TRBJ2-2, with 8 bases identical to TRBD1. The CDR3 consists of 14 residues. CDR1 is SNHLY, CDR2 FYNNEI, per germline. After removal of 2 bases from V and 5 bases from J, the junction contained 1 base not matched to a gene. The CDR3 DNA is TGTGCCAGCAGTGAACAGGGGGCTACCGGGGAGCTGTTTTTT. This gives the protein CASSEQGATGELFF.